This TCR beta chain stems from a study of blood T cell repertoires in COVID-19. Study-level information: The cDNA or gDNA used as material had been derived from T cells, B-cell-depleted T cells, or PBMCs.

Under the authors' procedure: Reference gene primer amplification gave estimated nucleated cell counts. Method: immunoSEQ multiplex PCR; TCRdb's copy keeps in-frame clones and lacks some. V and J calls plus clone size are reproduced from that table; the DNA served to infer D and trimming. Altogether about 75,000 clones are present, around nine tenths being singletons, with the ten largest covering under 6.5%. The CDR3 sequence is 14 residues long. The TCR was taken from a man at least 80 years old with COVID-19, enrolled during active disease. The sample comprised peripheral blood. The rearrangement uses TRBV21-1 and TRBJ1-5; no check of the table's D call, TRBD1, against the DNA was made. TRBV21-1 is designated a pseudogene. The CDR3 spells CASTKQDRGQPQHF. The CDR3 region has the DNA TGTGCCAGCACCAAACAGGACAGGGGCCAGCCCCAGCATTTT.